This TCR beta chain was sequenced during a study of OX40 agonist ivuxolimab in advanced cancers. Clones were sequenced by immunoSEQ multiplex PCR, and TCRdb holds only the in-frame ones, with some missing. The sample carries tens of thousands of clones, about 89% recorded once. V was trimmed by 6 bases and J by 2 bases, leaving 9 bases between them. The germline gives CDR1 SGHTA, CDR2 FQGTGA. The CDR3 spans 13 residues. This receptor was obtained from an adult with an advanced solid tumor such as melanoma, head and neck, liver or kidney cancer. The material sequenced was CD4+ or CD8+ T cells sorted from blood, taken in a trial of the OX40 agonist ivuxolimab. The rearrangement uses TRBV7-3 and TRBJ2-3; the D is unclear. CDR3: CASSPGLTDTQYF. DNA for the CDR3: TGTGCCAGCAGTCCGGGCCTCACAGATACGCAGTATTTT.